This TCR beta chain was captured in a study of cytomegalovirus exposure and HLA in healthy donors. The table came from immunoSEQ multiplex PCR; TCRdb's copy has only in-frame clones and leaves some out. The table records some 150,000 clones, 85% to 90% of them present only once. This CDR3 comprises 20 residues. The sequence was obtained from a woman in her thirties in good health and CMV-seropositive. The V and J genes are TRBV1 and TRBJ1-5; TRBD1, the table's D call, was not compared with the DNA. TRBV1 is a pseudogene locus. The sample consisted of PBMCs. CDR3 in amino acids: CTSLPKGGQGLRSSNQPQHF. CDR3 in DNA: TGCACCAGTCTTCCCAAGGGGGGACAGGGTCTCCGAAGTAGCAATCAGCCCCAGCATTTT.